This T cell receptor beta chain derives from a study of beta chain features in type 1 diabetes. Sequenced material consisted of expressed TCRB transcripts (all of the isolated RNA was reverse transcribed). Some clones are missing from TCRdb's copy, which holds only in-frame ones; the method was immunoSEQ multiplex PCR. This sample has a few hundred thousand clones; 11% to 15% occur once, and the top ten carry about 0.019%. The study, taken as a whole, reports: Among all four CD4+ subsets, Type 1 diabetes patients had TCRB CDR3s that were moderately but significantly shorter.

This clone was seen a handful of times. What it binds is not known. The CDR3 has 13 residues. Trimming cost V 5 bases and J 5 bases, with 10 bases left between them. Germline CDR1 is ENHRY and CDR2 is SYGVKD. Source material: naive CD4+ T cells from blood. The receptor comes from a man aged 25 to 40 with type 1 diabetes. V gene TRBV10-3 combines with J gene TRBJ1-5; the D gene is possibly TRBD1 (5 bases). The CDR3 DNA is TGTGCCATCAGTTGGGGGGACGATCAGCCCCAGCATTTT. Its protein product is CAISWGDDQPQHF.